This T cell receptor (beta chain) was recovered during a study of regulatory T cells in long-lasting Graves disease. The authors built TCR beta libraries using iRepertoire HTBI primers and Arm-PCR of CDR3 regions. TCRdb reanalysed the multiplex PCR reads using MiXCR and keeps one entry per CDR3 protein. The sample has roughly 530,000 distinct CDR3 sequences, 15% to 20% seen once. The time point was: newly diagnosed GD, antithyroid drugs for less than 3 months. PBMCs were the source of the RNA used for TCR sequencing. The CDR3 loop spans 15 amino acids. In germline, CDR1 is LNHDA, CDR2 SQIVND (reference sequence). The V and J ends lost 6 bases and 5 bases, in that order; junction bases with no gene match: 10. These data were also filed under a second study, of T cells in Graves' hyperthyroidism and ophthalmopathy.

The source is a woman aged 35-65 years with Graves disease. Sequencing used peripheral blood mononuclear cells (PBMCs), obtained at new diagnosis, from a patient treated with antithyroid drugs. The chain carries TRBV19 and TRBJ1-1; 9 nucleotides align to TRBD1. CDR3 in DNA: TGTGCCAGTAGGGAACAGGGGGCGCCGAGGACTGAAGCTTTCTTT. Translating gives CASREQGAPRTEAFF.